Sequencing of this T cell receptor delta chain was carried out in a study of γδ T cells in repeated Plasmodium falciparum infection. TCRdb reapplied CATT to the multiplex PCR reads. The table has under 65,000 delta-chain clones, around 1.5% seen once. After removal of 2 bases from V and 3 bases from J, the junction contained 16 bases not matched to a gene. Germline loops: CDR1 TSWWSYY, CDR2 QGS. This CDR3 region has 19 residues. General observations from the study: In Vdelta2-negative, largely Vdelta1+, gammadelta repertoires, repeated controlled infections appeared to drive clonal selection waves.

Gammadelta T cells were flow-sorted from PBMC into Vgamma9/Vdelta2+ and Vdelta2-negative populations for bulk analysis. This clone was observed a few times. Its target is not known. This clonotype originated in a pool of human donors (malaria-infected and uninfected, not separated). The J gene is TRDJ1, the V gene TRDV1; TRDD3 aligns across 9 bases. The sample comprised gamma-delta T cells from blood. CDR3 protein: CALGEIHFPQWGISDKLIF. Written as DNA, the CDR3 is TGTGCTCTTGGGGAAATACATTTTCCCCAATGGGGGATATCCGATAAACTCATCTTT.